The entry that follows covers one TCR beta chain sequence. Its antigen is not identified. Clones were read by immunoSEQ multiplex PCR, and TCRdb kept only the in-frame ones, dropping some. The table records 950,000 to 1,300,000 clones, roughly 75% of them present only once. This CDR3 has 17 amino acids. V was clipped by 6 bases and J by 0 bases; unmatched bases: 11. Germline loops: CDR1 ENHRY, CDR2 SYGVKD. The sample belongs to a study of shared clonotypes between healthy human individuals. Study-wide results and limits: In general, naive subsets displayed greater estimated richness than memory subsets did. An anticipated effect of sequencing depth on clonotype sharing among donors was recognized. Clonotypes that were shared across several donors made up about 5.1% of naive CD4 clonotypes. Generation probabilities of non-shared clonotypes were lower (relative to those shared by all four donors).

The TCR originated in a man aged 18 to 35 in good health. The rearrangement joins TRBV10-3 to TRBJ2-1; 7 nucleotides line up with TRBD2. Source material: memory CD4+ T cells sorted from blood. Described subset: CD45RA-negative fraction. CDR3 residues: CAISFLGGESSYNEQFF. The CDR3 DNA is TGTGCCATCAGCTTCTTGGGGGGGGAAAGCTCCTACAATGAGCAGTTCTTC.